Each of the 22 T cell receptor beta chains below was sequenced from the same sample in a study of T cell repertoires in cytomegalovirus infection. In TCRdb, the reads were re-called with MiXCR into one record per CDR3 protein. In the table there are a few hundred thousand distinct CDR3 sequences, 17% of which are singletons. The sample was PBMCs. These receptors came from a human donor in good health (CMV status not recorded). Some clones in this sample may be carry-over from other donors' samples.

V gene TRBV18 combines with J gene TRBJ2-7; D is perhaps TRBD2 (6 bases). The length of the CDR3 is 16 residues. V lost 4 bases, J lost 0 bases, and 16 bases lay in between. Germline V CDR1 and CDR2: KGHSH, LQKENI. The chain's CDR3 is CASSRRDSNLSYEQYF. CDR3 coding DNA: TGTGCCAGCTCACGGAGGGATTCAAACCTCTCCTACGAGCAGTACTTC.

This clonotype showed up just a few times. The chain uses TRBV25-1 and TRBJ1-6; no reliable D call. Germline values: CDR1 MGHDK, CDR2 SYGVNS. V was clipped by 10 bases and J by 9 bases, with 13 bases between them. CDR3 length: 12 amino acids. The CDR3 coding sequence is TGTGCCACCGAGGATGGCGGTTCACCCCTCCACTTT. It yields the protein CATEDGGSPLHF.

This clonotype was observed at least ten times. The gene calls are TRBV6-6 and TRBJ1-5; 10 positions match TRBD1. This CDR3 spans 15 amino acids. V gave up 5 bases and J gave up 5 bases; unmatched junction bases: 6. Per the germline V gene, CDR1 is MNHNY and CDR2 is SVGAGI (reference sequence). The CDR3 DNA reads TGTGCCAGCAGTACCGGGACAGGGGTTCATCAGCCCCAGCATTTT. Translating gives CASSTGTGVHQPQHF.

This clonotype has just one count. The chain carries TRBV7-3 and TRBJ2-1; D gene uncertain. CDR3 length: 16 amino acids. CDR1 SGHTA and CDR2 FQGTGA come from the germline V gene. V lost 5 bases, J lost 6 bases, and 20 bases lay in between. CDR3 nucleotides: TGTGCCAGCAGCCTCGAGCCCATCACGCTTCGCAATGAGCAGTTCTTC. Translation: CASSLEPITLRNEQFF. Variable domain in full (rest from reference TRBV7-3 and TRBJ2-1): GAGVSQTPSNKVTEKGKYVELRCDPISGHTALYWYRQSLGQGPEFLIYFQGTGAADDSGLPNDRFFAVRPEGSVSTLKIQRTERGDSAVYLCASSLEPITLRNEQFFGPGTRLTVL.

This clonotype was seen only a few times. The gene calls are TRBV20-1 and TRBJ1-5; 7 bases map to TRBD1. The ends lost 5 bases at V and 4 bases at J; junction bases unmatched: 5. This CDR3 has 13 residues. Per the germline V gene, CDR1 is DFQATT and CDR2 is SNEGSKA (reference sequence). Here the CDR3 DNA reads TGCAGTGCTGGGACAGAAAGTAATCAGCCCCAGCATTTT. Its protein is CSAGTESNQPQHF.

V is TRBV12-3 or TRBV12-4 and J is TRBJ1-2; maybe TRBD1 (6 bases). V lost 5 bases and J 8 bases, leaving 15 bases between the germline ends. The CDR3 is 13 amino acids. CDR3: CASSNGQPGGYTF. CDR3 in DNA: TGTGCCAGCAGTAATGGACAGCCGGGGGGCTACACCTTC.

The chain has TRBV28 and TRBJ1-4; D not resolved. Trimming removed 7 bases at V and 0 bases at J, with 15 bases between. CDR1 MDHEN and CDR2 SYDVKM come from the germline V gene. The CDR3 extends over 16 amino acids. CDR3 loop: CASIHLGRATNEKLFF. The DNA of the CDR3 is TGTGCCAGCATCCATTTGGGTCGGGCAACTAATGAAAAACTGTTTTTT.

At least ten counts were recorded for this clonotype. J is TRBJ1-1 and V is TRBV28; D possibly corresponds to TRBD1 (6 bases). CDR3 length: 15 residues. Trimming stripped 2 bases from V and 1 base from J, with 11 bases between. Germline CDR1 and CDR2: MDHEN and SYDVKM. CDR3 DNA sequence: TGTGCCAGCAGTTTAGGGGGACAAAAGAACACTGAAGCTTTCTTT. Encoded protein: CASSLGGQKNTEAFF. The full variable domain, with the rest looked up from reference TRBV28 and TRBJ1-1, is DVKVTQSSRYLVKRTGEKVFLECVQDMDHENMFWYRQDPGLGLRLIYFSYDVKMKEKGDIPEGYSVSREKKERFSLILESASTNQTSMYLCASSLGGQKNTEAFFGQGTRLTVV.

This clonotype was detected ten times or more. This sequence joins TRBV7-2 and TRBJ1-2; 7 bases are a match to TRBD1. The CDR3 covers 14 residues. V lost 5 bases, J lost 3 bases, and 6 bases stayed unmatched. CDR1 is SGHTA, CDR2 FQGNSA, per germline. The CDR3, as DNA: TGTGCCAGCAGCCCCGGACAGGAGCACTATGGCTACACCTTC. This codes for CASSPGQEHYGYTF.

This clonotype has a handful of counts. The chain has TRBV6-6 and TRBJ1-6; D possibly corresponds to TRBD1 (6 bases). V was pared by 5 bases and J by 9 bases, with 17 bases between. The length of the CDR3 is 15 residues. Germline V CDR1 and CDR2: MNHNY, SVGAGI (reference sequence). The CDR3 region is CASSTRTALGSPLHF. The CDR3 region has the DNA TGTGCCAGCAGTACTCGGACAGCGCTGGGTTCACCCCTCCACTTT.

The CDR3 nucleotides read TGTGCCAGCAGTCAAGGAGGGTTCTTTGAAGCTTTCTTT. Translation gives CASSQGGFFEAFF. The chain combines TRBV27 with TRBJ1-1; no definite D call. Trimming cost V 5 bases and J 7 bases, with 14 bases left between them. CDR1 is MNHEY, CDR2 SMNVEV, per germline (reference sequence). The CDR3 extends over 13 amino acids.

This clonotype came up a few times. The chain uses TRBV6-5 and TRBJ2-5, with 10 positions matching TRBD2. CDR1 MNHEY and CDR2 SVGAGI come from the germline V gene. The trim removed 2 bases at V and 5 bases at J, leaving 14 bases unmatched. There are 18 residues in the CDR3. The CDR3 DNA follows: TGTGCCAGCAGTTACGGAGCTAGCGGGGGTGCTTTTGGTGAGACCCAGTACTTC. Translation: CASSYGASGGAFGETQYF.

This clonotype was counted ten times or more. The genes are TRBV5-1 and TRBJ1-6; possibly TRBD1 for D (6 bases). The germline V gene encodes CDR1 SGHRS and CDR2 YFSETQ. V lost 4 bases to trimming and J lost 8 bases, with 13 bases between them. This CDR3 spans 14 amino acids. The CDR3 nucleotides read TGCGCCAGCAGCCCGGGGGACACACATTCACCCCTCCACTTT. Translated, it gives CASSPGDTHSPLHF.

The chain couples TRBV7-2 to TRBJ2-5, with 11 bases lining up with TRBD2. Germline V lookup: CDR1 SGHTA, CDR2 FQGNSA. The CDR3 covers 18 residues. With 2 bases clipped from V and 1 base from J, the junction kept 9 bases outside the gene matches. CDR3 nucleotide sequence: TGTGCCAGCAGCTTATTTCCCCTAGCGGGGGGCCCCCAAGAGACCCAGTACTTC. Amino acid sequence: CASSLFPLAGGPQETQYF. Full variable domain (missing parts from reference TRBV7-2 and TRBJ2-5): GAGVSQSPSNKVTEKGKDVELRCDPISGHTALYWYRQSLGQGLEFLIYFQGNSAPDKSGLPSDRFSAERTGGSVSTLTIQRTQQEDSAVYLCASSLFPLAGGPQETQYFGPGTRLLVL.

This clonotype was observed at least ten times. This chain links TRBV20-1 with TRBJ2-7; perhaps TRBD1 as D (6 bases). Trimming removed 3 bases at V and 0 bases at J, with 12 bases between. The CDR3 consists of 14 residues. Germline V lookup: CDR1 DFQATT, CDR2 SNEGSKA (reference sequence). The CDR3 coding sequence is TGCAGTGCTAGGTTCAGGGGTACCTCCTACGAGCAGTACTTC. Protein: CSARFRGTSYEQYF.

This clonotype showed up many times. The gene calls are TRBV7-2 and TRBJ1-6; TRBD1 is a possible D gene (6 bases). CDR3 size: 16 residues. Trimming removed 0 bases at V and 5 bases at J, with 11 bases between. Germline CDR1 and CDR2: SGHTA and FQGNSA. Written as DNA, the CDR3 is TGTGCCAGCAGCTTAGCTCATAGGACAGATAATTCACCCCTCCACTTT. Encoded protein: CASSLAHRTDNSPLHF. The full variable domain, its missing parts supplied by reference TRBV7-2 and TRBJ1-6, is GAGVSQSPSNKVTEKGKDVELRCDPISGHTALYWYRQSLGQGLEFLIYFQGNSAPDKSGLPSDRFSAERTGGSVSTLTIQRTQQEDSAVYLCASSLAHRTDNSPLHFGNGTRLTVT.

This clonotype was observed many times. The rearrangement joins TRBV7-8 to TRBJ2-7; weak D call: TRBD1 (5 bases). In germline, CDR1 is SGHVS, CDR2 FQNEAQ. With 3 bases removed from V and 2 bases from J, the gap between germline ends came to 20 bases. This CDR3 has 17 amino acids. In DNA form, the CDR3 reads TGTGCCAGCAGCTTGTGGCCTCAGGGCAGACGGGCCTACGAGCAGTACTTC. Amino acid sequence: CASSLWPQGRRAYEQYF.

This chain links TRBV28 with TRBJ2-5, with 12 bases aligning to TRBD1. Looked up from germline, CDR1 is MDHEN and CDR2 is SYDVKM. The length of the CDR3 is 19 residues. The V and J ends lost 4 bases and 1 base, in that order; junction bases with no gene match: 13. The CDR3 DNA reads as TGTGCCAGCAGTTCACCTGATCCGGGACAGGGGGCCCCCCAAGAGACCCAGTACTTC. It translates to CASSSPDPGQGAPQETQYF.

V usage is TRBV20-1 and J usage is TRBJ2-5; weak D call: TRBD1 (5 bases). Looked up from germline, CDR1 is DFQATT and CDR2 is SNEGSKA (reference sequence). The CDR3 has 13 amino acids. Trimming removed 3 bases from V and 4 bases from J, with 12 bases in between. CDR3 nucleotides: TGCAGTGCTAGGGGCCAGGGTGGAGAGACCCAGTACTTC. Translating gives CSARGQGGETQYF.

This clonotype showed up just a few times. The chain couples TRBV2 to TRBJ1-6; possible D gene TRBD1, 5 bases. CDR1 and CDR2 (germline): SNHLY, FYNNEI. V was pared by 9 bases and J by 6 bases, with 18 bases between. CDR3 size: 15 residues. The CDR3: CASRRQTTSNSPLHF. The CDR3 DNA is TGTGCCAGTCGGAGACAGACCACATCTAATTCACCCCTCCACTTT.

The CDR3, as DNA: TGCAGTGCCCAAAGTGGCGGGGTACAAGAGACCCAGTACTTC. This sequence encodes CSAQSGGVQETQYF. The genes are TRBV20-1 and TRBJ2-5; weak D call: TRBD2 (6 bases). Germline V gene sequence: CDR1 DFQATT, CDR2 SNEGSKA (reference sequence). The CDR3 spans 14 residues. Deletions cut 6 bases from V and 2 bases from J, with 16 bases between.

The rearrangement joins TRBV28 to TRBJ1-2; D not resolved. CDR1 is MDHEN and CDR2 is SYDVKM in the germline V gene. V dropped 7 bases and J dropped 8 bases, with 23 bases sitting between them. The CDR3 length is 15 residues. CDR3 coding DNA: TGTGCCAGCAACAACGGGCACCTCCTCACCTCCGGCTACACCTTC. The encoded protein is CASNNGHLLTSGYTF.